The clone carrying this T cell receptor (beta chain) has at least ten counts. Its antigen is currently unknown. This sample is drawn from a study of CD8+CD57+ T cells in acquired aplastic anemia. Findings of the study overall: It was found that fewer than 35 CD8+ CDR3 sequences were shared between patients and controls.

Those patients picked for sequencing had displayed CD8+CD57+ cell expansion on flow cytometry. The CDR3 extends over 14 amino acids. Trimming at V came to 5 bases and at J to 3 bases, leaving 3 bases not matched to a gene. Genomic DNA was employed as the template in profiling TCR beta VDJ and CDR3. TCRdb re-derived calls from the reads in MiXCR, one entry per CDR3 protein. Among under 200,000 distinct CDR3 sequences listed, more than 40% were seen once. The specimen was sorted CD4+, CD8+, or CD8+CD57+ T cells (not recorded which) from PBMCs. The source is a human donor with aplastic anemia. The chain combines TRBV12-3 or TRBV12-4 with TRBJ2-7; TRBD1 agrees at 11 bases. The CDR3: CASSPGTGGYEQYF. DNA for the CDR3: TGTGCCAGCAGTCCGGGGACAGGGGGCTACGAGCAGTACTTC.